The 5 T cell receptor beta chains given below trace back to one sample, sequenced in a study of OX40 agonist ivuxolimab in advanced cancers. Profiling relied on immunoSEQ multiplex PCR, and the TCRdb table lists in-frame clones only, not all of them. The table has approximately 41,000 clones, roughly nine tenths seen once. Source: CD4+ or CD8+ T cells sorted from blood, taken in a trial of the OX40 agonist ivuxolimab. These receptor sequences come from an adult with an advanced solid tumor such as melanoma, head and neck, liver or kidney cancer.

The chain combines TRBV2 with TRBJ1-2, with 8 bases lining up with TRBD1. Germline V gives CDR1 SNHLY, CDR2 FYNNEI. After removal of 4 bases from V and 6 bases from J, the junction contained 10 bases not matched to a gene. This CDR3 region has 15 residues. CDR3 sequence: CASSGGQGLTNGYTF. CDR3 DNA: TGTGCCAGCAGTGGAGGACAGGGCCTAACGAATGGCTACACCTTC.

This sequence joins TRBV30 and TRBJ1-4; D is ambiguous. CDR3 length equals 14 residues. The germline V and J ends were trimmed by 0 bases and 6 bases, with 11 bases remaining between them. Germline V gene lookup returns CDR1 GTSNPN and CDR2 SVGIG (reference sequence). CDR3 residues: CAWSVWREHEKLFF. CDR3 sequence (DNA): TGTGCCTGGAGTGTGTGGAGGGAGCATGAAAAACTGTTTTTT.

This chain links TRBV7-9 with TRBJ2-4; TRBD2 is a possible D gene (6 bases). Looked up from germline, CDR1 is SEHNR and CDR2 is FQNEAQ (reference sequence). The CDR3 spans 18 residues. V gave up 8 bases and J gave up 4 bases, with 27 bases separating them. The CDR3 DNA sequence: TGTGCCAGCGGAGGGTGGGACGGTTTGAGTTCCGAAAAAAACATTCAGTACTTC. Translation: CASGGWDGLSSEKNIQYF.

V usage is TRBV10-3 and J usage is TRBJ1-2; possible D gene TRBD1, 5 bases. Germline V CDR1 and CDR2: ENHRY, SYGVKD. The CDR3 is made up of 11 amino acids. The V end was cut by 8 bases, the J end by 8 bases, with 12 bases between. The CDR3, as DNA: TGTGCCATCCCGCAGGGAGGGGGCTACACCTTC. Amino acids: CAIPQGGGYTF.

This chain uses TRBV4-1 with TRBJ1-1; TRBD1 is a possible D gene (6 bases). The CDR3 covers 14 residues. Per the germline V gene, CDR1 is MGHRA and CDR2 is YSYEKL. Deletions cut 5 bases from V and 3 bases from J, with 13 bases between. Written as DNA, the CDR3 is TGCGCCAGCAGCGATCGACAGGCGGACACTGAAGCTTTCTTT. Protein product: CASSDRQADTEAFF.